The clone carrying this T cell receptor (beta chain) was picked up a small number of times. Its antigen remains unknown. The CDR3 covers 15 residues. Germline lookup yields CDR1 LGHNA and CDR2 YNFKEQ. V gave up 4 bases and J gave up 3 bases, with 13 bases separating them. The sample comes from a study of response to subunit inactivated influenza vaccine. Study-level points and caveats: There was a suggestion from the authors that each seasonal influenza vaccination recruits few new T cells.

TCRdb itself ran the RT-PCR reads through MiXCR, one entry per CDR3 protein. The sample has approximately 290,000 distinct CDR3 sequences, about 20% seen once. The chain employs TRBV4-2 and TRBJ1-5; D unresolved. The sequence was obtained from a man between 50 and 69 years old who received an inactivated influenza vaccine. Specimen: PBMCs from blood, collected less than 22 months after vaccination. As DNA, the CDR3 is TGTGCCAGCAGCCCCTTAACAGCCAACAATCAGCCCCAGCATTTT. This encodes CASSPLTANNQPQHF.